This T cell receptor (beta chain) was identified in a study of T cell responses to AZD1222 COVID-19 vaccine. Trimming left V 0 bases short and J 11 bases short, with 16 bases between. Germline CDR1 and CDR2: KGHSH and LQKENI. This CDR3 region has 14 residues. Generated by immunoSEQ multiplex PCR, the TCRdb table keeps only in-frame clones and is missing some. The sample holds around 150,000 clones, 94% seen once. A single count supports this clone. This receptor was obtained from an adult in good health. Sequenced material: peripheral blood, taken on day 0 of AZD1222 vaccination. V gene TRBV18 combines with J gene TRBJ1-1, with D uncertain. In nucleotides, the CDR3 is TGTGCCAGCTCACCACCCAGGCCGCCCTATAAGGCTTTCTTT. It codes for CASSPPRPPYKAFF.